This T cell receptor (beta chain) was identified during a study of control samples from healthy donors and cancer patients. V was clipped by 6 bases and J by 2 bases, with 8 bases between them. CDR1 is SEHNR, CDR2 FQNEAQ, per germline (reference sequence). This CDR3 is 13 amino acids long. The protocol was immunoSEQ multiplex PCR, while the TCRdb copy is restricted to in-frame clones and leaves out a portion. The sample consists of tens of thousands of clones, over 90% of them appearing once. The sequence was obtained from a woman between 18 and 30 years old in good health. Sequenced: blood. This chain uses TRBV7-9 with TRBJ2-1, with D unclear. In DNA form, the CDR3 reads TGTGCCAGCAGTTTGGGGACCTACAATGAGCAGTTCTTC. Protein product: CASSLGTYNEQFF.